One and the same sample provided the 14 T cell receptor beta chains below, sequenced in a study of shared clonotypes between healthy human individuals. The table came from immunoSEQ multiplex PCR; TCRdb's copy has only in-frame clones and leaves some out. The sample holds around 100,000 clones, about 67% seen once. Sequencing used memory CD8+ T cells sorted from blood. Subset: CD45RO+ cells pooled with CCR7-negative TemRA cells. Receptors originate from a woman under 40 in good health.

The chain joins TRBV7-2 to TRBJ2-2; 9 nucleotides line up with TRBD2. V shed 5 bases, J shed 0 bases, and the junction held 7 bases outside the gene matches. The germline gives CDR1 SGHTA, CDR2 FQGNSA. CDR3 length: 17 residues. The CDR3 region is CASSAKGLAPNTGELFF. The CDR3 DNA is TGTGCCAGCAGCGCCAAAGGACTAGCGCCGAACACCGGGGAGCTGTTTTTT. Using reference TRBV7-2 and TRBJ2-2 for the parts outside the CDR3, the full variable domain is GAGVSQSPSNKVTEKGKDVELRCDPISGHTALYWYRQSLGQGLEFLIYFQGNSAPDKSGLPSDRFSAERTGGSVSTLTIQRTQQEDSAVYLCASSAKGLAPNTGELFFGEGSRLTVL.

In its sample, this clone was seen once. J is TRBJ2-7 and V is TRBV30, with D possibly matching TRBD1 (6 bases). This CDR3 is 16 amino acids long. Germline loops: CDR1 GTSNPN, CDR2 SVGIG (reference sequence). V was trimmed by 2 bases and J by 0 bases, leaving 17 bases between them. Here the CDR3 DNA reads TGTGCCTGGAGTTCACTCTCTGACAGGCTCTCCTACGAGCAGTACTTC. This translates into CAWSSLSDRLSYEQYF.

This clone occurred many times. This rearrangement joins TRBV19 to TRBJ2-2; possibly TRBD1 or TRBD2 for D (5 bases each). The V gene's germline CDR1 is LNHDA and CDR2 SQIVND (reference sequence). V dropped 5 bases and J dropped 6 bases, with 19 bases sitting between them. CDR3 length: 16 residues. The CDR3 spells CASSQIETWDAGELFF. The CDR3 DNA reads TGTGCCAGTAGTCAAATCGAGACCTGGGACGCCGGGGAGCTGTTTTTT.

This clone showed up just a few times. V is TRBV4-2 and J is TRBJ2-3, with TRBD2 identical over 8 bases. The junction had 3 bases not matched to a gene; V was cut back by 2 bases and J by 2 bases. Germline CDR1 and CDR2: LGHNA and YNFKEQ. The CDR3 sequence is 15 residues long. The CDR3 bases are TGTGCCAGCAGCCAACGGGAGGGGGACACAGATACGCAGTATTTT. Encoded protein: CASSQREGDTDTQYF.

The rearrangement joins TRBV4-1 to TRBJ2-1; D unresolved. The CDR3 covers 17 residues. CDR1 is MGHRA and CDR2 is YSYEKL in the germline V gene. V lost 0 bases and J 0 bases, leaving 12 bases between the germline ends. Here the CDR3 reads CASSQDSSRSSYNEQFF. The CDR3 DNA reads as TGCGCCAGCAGCCAAGATTCCAGCCGGAGCTCCTACAATGAGCAGTTCTTC.

The gene calls are TRBV6-4 and TRBJ2-2; D is ambiguous. Germline V CDR1 and CDR2: MRHNA, SNTAGT. The ends were cut back, 4 bases at V and 1 base at J, with 4 bases in the middle. This CDR3 spans 13 amino acids. This chain's CDR3 is CASSAGNTGELFF. Written as DNA, the CDR3 is TGTGCCAGCAGTGCAGGGAACACCGGGGAGCTGTTTTTT.

This clone appeared once. This chain joins TRBV5-6 and TRBJ2-7; D is ambiguous. V gave up 2 bases and J gave up 1 base, with 7 bases separating them. Germline V gene data show CDR1 as SGHDT and CDR2 as YYEEEE. The CDR3 has 13 residues. The CDR3 protein is CASSLLFSYEQYF. For the CDR3, the DNA is TGTGCCAGCAGCTTACTGTTTTCCTACGAGCAGTACTTC.

V gene TRBV27 combines with J gene TRBJ1-5; 7 positions agree with TRBD1. With V trimmed by 7 bases and J by 2 bases, 14 bases remained unmatched. The CDR3 has 17 residues. Germline lookup yields CDR1 MNHEY and CDR2 SMNVEV (reference sequence). The CDR3 spells CASNDRELLRGNQPQHF. Here the CDR3 DNA reads TGTGCCAGCAATGACAGGGAACTGTTACGAGGCAATCAGCCCCAGCATTTT.

The gene calls are TRBV25-1 and TRBJ2-7; no reliable D call. The V and J ends lost 3 bases and 0 bases respectively, with 15 bases between them. This CDR3 has 16 residues. CDR1 and CDR2 (germline): MGHDK, SYGVNS. The CDR3 coding sequence is TGTGCCAGCAGTGAGTCTGACACCCAGATCTCCTACGAGCAGTACTTC. It specifies CASSESDTQISYEQYF.

J is TRBJ2-5 and V is TRBV5-8; D is uncertain. The J call may be mistaken, given a closer DNA end match to TRBJ2-7. The CDR3 spans 16 residues. Germline CDR1 and CDR2: SGHTS and YDEGEE. CDR3: CASSLPRRAGSYEQYF. DNA for the CDR3: TGTGCCAGCAGCTTGCCCCGCCGGGCCGGGTCCTACGAGCAGTACTTC.

V usage is TRBV29-1 and J usage is TRBJ2-5; 10 bases align to TRBD2. The CDR3 totals 13 residues. Germline V gene lookup returns CDR1 SQVTM and CDR2 ANQGSEA. The V gene end was trimmed by 7 bases and the J gene end by 4 bases; junction bases not matched to a gene: 6. The CDR3 spells CSGLAGVRETQYF. CDR3 DNA: TGCAGCGGGCTAGCGGGAGTTCGAGAGACCCAGTACTTC.

By its share, this clone is large (0.1 to 1%). The chain couples TRBV6-5 to TRBJ2-1, with 9 bases lining up with TRBD1. The CDR3 covers 14 residues. The J segment lost 4 bases and the V segment lost 8 bases, leaving 6 bases of the junction unmatched. Per germline, CDR1 MNHEY and CDR2 SVGAGI. The CDR3 coding sequence is TGTGCCAGCGGGGGGACAGGGACTTACAATGAGCAGTTCTTC. Amino acids: CASGGTGTYNEQFF.

This chain connects TRBV7-9 to TRBJ1-1; no firm D call. Germline V gene lookup returns CDR1 SEHNR and CDR2 FQNEAQ (reference sequence). The CDR3 loop spans 11 amino acids. V was cut by 2 bases and J by 11 bases, with 9 bases left in between. In DNA, the CDR3 is TGTGCCAGCAGCTTATATGAGGATGCTTTCTTT. Protein sequence: CASSLYEDAFF.

The V gene is TRBV6-4, the J gene TRBJ2-7, with 11 bases matching TRBD1. This CDR3 is 14 amino acids long. Germline V lookup: CDR1 MRHNA, CDR2 SNTAGT. Trimming cost V 3 bases and J 3 bases; bases outside gene matches: 1. The CDR3 nucleotides read TGTGCCAGCAGTGAGGGGACAGGGGGCTACGAGCAGTACTTC. Translation: CASSEGTGGYEQYF.